This T cell receptor (beta chain) was documented in a study of post-analysis software for immune sequencing data. Findings and caveats of the study: Several TRBV segments were more frequent in patients than controls; TRBV5-6, TRBV5-1 and TRBV20-1 belonged to this group. F measure showed strong co-clustering of same-batch samples. There was significantly lower normalized Chao1 diversity in multiple sclerosis patients than in controls.

This clonotype came up a few times. Its matching antigen is unknown. The CDR3 totals 15 residues. Trimming cost V 2 bases and J 3 bases, with 14 bases left between them. Prepared TCR beta cDNA libraries contained unique molecular identifiers. TCRdb called the PCR reads again in MiXCR, with one record for every CDR3 protein. Counted here are roughly 600,000 distinct CDR3 sequences, 40% to 50% occurring once; the ten biggest clones make up under 2%. The specimen sequenced was blood. J is TRBJ2-7 and V is TRBV12-3 or TRBV12-4, with D hard to call. The receptor comes from a girl under 18 with multiple sclerosis. The CDR3 loop reads CASSLTSRVDYEQYF. The CDR3 DNA reads as TGTGCCAGCAGTTTAACGTCACGCGTAGACTACGAGCAGTACTTC.